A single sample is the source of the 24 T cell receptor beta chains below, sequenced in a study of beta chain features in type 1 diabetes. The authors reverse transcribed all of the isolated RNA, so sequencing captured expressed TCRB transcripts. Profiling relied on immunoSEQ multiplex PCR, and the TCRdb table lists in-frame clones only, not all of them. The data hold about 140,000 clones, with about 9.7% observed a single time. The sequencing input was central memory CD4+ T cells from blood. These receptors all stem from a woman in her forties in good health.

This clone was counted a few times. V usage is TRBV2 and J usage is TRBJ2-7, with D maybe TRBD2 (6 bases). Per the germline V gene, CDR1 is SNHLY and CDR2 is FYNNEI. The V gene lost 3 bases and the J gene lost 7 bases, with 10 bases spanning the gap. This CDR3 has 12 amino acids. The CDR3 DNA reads TGTGCCAGCAGTGATTTTGGAGGGGAGCAGTACTTC. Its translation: CASSDFGGEQYF.

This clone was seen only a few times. DNA for the CDR3: TGCAGTGCGGGACAGGGGGAGACCCAGTACTTC. Its protein product is CSAGQGETQYF. The chain links TRBV20-1 to TRBJ2-5, with TRBD1 identical over 10 bases. In germline, CDR1 is DFQATT, CDR2 SNEGSKA (reference sequence). The V gene end was trimmed by 6 bases and the J gene end by 5 bases; junction bases not matched to a gene: 0. The CDR3 is made up of 11 amino acids.

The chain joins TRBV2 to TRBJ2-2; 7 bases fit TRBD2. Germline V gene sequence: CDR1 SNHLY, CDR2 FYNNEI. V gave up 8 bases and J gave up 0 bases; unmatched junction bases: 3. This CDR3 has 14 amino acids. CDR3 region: CASETSANTGELFF. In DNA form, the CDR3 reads TGTGCCAGCGAAACTAGCGCGAACACCGGGGAGCTGTTTTTT.

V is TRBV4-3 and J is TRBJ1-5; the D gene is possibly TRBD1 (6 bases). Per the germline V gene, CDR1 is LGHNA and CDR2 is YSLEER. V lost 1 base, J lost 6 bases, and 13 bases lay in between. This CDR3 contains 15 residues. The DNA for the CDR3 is TGCGCCAGCAGCCAAGCTGGGACATTTGGTCAGCCCCAGCATTTT. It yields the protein CASSQAGTFGQPQHF.

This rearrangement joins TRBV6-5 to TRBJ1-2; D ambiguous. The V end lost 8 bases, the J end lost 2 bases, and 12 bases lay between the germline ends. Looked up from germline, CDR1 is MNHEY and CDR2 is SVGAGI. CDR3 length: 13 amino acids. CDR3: CASHAARNYGYTF. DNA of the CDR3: TGTGCCAGCCACGCCGCGCGGAACTATGGCTACACCTTC.

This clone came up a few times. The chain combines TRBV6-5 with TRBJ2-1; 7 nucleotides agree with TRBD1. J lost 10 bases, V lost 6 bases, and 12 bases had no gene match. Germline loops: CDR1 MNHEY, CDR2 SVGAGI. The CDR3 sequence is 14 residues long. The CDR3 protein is CASSLQGTELEQFF. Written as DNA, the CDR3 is TGTGCCAGCAGCCTGCAAGGGACAGAACTAGAGCAGTTCTTC.

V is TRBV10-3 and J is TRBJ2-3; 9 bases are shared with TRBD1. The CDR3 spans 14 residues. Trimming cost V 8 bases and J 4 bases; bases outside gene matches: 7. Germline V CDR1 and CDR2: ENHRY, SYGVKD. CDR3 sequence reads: CAIQIRTGADTQYF. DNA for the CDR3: TGTGCCATCCAGATCCGGACAGGGGCAGATACGCAGTATTTT.

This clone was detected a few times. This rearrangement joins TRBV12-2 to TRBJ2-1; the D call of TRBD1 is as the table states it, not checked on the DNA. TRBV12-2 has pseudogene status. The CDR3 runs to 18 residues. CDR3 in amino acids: CASRPSVGEETCPAKQFF. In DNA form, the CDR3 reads TGTGCAAGTCGCCCCTCCGTGGGTGAAGAGACATGCCCTGCCAAACAGTTCTTC.

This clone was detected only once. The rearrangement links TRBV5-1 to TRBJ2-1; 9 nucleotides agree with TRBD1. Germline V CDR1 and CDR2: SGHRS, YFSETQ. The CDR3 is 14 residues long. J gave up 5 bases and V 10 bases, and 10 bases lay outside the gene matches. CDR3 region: CASHSGQGNNEQFF. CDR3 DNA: TGCGCCTCCCACTCGGGACAGGGTAACAATGAGCAGTTCTTC.

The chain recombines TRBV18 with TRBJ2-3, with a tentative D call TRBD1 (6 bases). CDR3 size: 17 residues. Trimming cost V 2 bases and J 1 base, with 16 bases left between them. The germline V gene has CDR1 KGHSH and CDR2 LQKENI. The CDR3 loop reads CASSPFGQFGGTDTQYF. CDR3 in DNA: TGTGCCAGCTCACCATTTGGACAGTTTGGAGGCACAGATACGCAGTATTTT.

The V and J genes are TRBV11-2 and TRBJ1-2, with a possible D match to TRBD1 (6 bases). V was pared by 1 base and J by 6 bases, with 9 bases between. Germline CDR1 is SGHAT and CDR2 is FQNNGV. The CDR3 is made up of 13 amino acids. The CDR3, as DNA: TGTGCCAGCAGCTTAGGGACAGAGAATGGCTACACCTTC. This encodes CASSLGTENGYTF.

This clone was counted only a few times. CDR3 amino acids: CASSSNTGQLREQYF. The CDR3 nucleotides read TGCGCCAGCAGCTCAAACACGGGACAGTTAAGGGAGCAGTACTTC. This rearrangement joins TRBV5-1 to TRBJ2-7; 7 nucleotides match TRBD1. V trimming: 3 bases; J trimming: 7 bases; junction bases outside the gene matches: 13. The CDR3 has 15 amino acids. Germline loops: CDR1 SGHRS, CDR2 YFSETQ.

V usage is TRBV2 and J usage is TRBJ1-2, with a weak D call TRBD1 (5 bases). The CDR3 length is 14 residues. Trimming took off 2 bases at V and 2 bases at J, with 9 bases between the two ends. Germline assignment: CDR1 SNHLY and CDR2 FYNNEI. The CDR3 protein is CASSESSGNYGYTF. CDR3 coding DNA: TGTGCCAGCAGTGAAAGTTCAGGGAACTATGGCTACACCTTC.

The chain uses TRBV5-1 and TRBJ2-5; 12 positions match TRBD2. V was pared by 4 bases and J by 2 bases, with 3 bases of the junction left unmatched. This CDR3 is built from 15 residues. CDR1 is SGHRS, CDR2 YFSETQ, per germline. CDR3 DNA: TGCGCCAGCAGCGCCGGGACTAGCGGGCAAGAGACCCAGTACTTC. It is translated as CASSAGTSGQETQYF.

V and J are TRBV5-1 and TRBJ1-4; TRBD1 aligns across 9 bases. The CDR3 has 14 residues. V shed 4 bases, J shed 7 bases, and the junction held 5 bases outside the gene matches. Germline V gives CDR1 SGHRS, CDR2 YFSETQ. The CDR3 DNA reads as TGCGCCAGCAGCCGGACAGGGGCCGGTGAAAAACTGTTTTTT. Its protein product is CASSRTGAGEKLFF.

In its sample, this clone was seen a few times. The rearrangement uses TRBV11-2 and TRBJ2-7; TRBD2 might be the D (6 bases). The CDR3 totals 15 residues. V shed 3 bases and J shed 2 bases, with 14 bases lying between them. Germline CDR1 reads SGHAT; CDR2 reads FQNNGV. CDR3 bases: TGTGCCAGCAGCTTTTTGTCGGAGGGCACCTACGAGCAGTACTTC. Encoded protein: CASSFLSEGTYEQYF.

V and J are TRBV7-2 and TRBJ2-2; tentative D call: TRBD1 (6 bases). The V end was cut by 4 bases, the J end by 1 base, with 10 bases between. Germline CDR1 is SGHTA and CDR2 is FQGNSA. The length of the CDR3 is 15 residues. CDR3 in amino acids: CASSSGVMNTGELFF. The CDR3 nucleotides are TGTGCCAGCAGCTCAGGGGTGATGAACACCGGGGAGCTGTTTTTT. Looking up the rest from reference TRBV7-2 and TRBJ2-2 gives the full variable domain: GAGVSQSPSNKVTEKGKDVELRCDPISGHTALYWYRQSLGQGLEFLIYFQGNSAPDKSGLPSDRFSAERTGGSVSTLTIQRTQQEDSAVYLCASSSGVMNTGELFFGEGSRLTVL.

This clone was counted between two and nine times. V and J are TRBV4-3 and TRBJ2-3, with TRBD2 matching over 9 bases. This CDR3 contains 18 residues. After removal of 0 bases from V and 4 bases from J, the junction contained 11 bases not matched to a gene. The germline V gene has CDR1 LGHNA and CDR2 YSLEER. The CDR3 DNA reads TGCGCCAGCAGCCAAGAAGGGATAGGACTAGCGAGTTCAGATACGCAGTATTTT. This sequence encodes CASSQEGIGLASSDTQYF.

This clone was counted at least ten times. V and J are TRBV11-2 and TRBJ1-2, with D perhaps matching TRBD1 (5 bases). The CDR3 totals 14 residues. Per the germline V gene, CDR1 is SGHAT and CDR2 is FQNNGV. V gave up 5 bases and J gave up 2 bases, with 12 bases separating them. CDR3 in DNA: TGTGCCAGCAGCCAAGGATCAGGGAACTATGGCTACACCTTC. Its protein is CASSQGSGNYGYTF.

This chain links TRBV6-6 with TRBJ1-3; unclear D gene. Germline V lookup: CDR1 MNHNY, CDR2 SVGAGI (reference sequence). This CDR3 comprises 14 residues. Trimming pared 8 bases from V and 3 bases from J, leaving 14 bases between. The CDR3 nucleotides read TGTGCCAGCCTTAGCTGGACTGATGGAAACACCATATATTTT. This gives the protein CASLSWTDGNTIYF.

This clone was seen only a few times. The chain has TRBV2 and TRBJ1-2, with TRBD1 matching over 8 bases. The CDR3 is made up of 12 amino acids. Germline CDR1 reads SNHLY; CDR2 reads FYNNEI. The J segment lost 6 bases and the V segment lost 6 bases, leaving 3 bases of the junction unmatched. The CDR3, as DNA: TGTGCCAGCAGAGAGGGACAGGATGGCTACACCTTC. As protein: CASREGQDGYTF.

CDR3 in DNA: TGTGCCAGCAGCTTGCAAAGCGGGAAGGTAGGAGAGACCCAGTACTTC. It specifies CASSLQSGKVGETQYF. V is TRBV5-4 and J is TRBJ2-5; the match to TRBD2 covers 7 bases. Losses at the gene ends were 1 base for V and 4 bases for J; bases not matched to a gene: 10. CDR1 and CDR2 from the germline V gene are SGHNT and YYREEE (reference sequence). This CDR3 region has 16 residues.

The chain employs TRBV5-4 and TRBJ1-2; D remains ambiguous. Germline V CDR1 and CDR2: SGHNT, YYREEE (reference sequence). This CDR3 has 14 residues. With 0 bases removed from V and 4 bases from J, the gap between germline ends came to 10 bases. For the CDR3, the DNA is TGTGCCAGCAGCTTGGGACCCGACACCTATGGCTACACCTTC. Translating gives CASSLGPDTYGYTF.

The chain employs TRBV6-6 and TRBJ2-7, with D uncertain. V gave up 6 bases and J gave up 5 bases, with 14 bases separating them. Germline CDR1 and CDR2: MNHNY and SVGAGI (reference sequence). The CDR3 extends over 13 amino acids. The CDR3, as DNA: TGTGCCAGCAGCCAGATTCGTGGCCACGAGCAGTACTTC. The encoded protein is CASSQIRGHEQYF.